The clone carrying this T cell receptor beta chain was counted only a few times. Its antigen remains unidentified. The CDR3 is 14 amino acids. CDR1 and CDR2 (germline): MNHEY, SVGAGI. After removal of 5 bases from V and 4 bases from J, the junction contained 4 bases not matched to a gene. The study sampled nominally healthy donors, though unrecorded immune exposures were likely. This sample is part of a study of cytomegalovirus exposure and HLA in healthy donors. As for the study in general: The Caucasian-associated ancestry cluster contained 75% to 85% of the approximately 420 genotyped donors. Whole-study results and caveats: The presence/absence work took it that sequencing depth was about the same across donors.

PCR primers comprised 60 Vbeta and 13 Jbeta primers. Original data processing: Counted up in a later analysis, unique TCR beta chains came to about 80 million, with around 10 million shared. Sequencing was performed with immunoSEQ multiplex PCR; in TCRdb, only in-frame clones are kept and a portion is missing. D and trimming were read from the DNA, whereas the V and J calls and clone size are those reported in that table. The sample lists more than 110,000 clones, around 83% occurring once. This TCR came from a male donor in good health and CMV-seropositive. Sequenced input: PBMCs. The V call is TRBV6-5, the J call TRBJ2-1; 8 nucleotides match TRBD1. The CDR3, as DNA: TGTGCCAGCAGTCGGGGACAGGAATACAATGAGCAGTTCTTC. Residues: CASSRGQEYNEQFF.